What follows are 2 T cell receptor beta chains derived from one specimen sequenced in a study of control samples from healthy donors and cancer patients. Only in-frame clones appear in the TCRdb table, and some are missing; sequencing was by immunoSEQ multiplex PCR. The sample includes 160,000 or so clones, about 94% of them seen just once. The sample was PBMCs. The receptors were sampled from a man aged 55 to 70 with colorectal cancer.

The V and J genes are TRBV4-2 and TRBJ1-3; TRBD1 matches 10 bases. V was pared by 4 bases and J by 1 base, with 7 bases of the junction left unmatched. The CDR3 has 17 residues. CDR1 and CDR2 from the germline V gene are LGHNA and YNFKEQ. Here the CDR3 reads CASSRLTGQGSGNTIYF. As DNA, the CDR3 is TGTGCCAGCAGCCGTCTGACGGGACAGGGGTCTGGAAACACCATATATTTT.

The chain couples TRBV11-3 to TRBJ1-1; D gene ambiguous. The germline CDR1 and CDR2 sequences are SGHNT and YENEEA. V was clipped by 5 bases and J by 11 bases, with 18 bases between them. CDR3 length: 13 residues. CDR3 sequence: CASSQGPGSWAFF. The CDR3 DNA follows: TGTGCCAGCAGCCAAGGACCCGGTTCTTGGGCTTTCTTT.